The entry that follows covers one TCR beta chain sequence. What this receptor recognizes is not known. Per-nucleotide qualities are absent, and no much larger clonotype sits a single base away. The sample was run on an Illumina HiSeq 1500. TCRdb itself trimmed the public reads at Q25 with fastp, ran MiXCR and retained productive beta chains. Under each unique CDR3 protein, matching rows form one entry showing the most common genes and DNA. This sample holds hundreds of thousands of distinct CDR3 sequences; around 30% were observed only once. 18% of the sample is taken by the ten largest. This sample is part of a study of T cell repertoires in cytomegalovirus infection (dated by TCRdb to between 2018 and 2021). For the study in its entirety: Peptide stimulations targeted recently identified HLA-C-restricted CMV epitopes, whose presentation resists viral immunomodulation, together with well-studied HLA-B-restricted epitopes. Donor HLA type was relevant to the analysis, because carriage of CMV infection together with the matching HLA type was indicated by public TCR beta signatures.

On the study overall, not on this receptor specifically: The ex vivo response was dominated by HLA-C-restricted CMV-specific TCR beta clonotypes, which also provided the single most frequent clonotype in two of eight donors. Carriers of CMV infection plus the relevant HLA type were discriminated by the cumulative frequency of public TCR beta family members in the study cohort and in an independent approximately 360-donor cohort.

The intended sense of this specimen's treatment or condition label: in vitro stimulation with specific CMV peptide epitopes to enrich CMV-specific T cells. The origin of this receptor is a human donor in good health (CMV status not recorded). Some clones in this sample may be carry-over from other donors' samples. The sequencing here drew on cultured PBMCs, taken from culture after CMV antigen stimulation.

CDR3 protein: CASRVVTRGTDTQYF. The nucleotides are TGTGCCAGCAGGGTTGTGACTAGAGGCACAGATACGCAGTATTTT. The chain is made from TRBV28 and TRBJ2-3; TRBD2 is a weak D gene call, 6 bases matching. The CDR3 runs 15 amino acids, cysteine and phenylalanine included. Of the read, only the CDR3 DNA is kept; its 45 bases are in frame from base 1. CDR1 MDHEN and CDR2 SYDVKM are derived from the germline V gene. Relative to germline, V is 6 bases shorter and J is 1 base shorter, with 14 bases between their ends.